This T cell receptor (beta chain) is from a study of blood T cell repertoires in COVID-19. At the level of the study: Italy, Spain and the United States were the sources of the convalescent and acute COVID-19 samples. Sample material is recorded as cDNA or gDNA derived from T cells, B-cell-depleted T cells, or PBMCs.

CDR1 is ENHRY and CDR2 is SYGVKD in the germline V gene. This CDR3 spans 15 amino acids. With 9 bases clipped from V and 2 bases from J, the junction kept 3 bases outside the gene matches. This clone has just one count. Original analysis: Amplification from reference gene primers served as the basis for estimated nucleated cell counts. Profiling relied on immunoSEQ multiplex PCR, and the TCRdb table lists in-frame clones only, not all of them. V and J calls and clone size are as listed in that table; D and trimming were resolved from the DNA. Here the sample spans 100,000 or so clones, about 80% being singletons.

Sample: peripheral blood. The V call is TRBV10-3, the J call TRBJ2-2; 13 nucleotides agree with TRBD2. The source is a human donor in a cohort sampled during active COVID-19. This chain's CDR3 is CAIGTSGTNTGELFF. The CDR3 nucleotides read TGTGCCATTGGGACTAGCGGGACAAACACCGGGGAGCTGTTTTTT.